The 18 T cell receptor beta chains below come from one sample, sequenced in a study of OX40 agonist ivuxolimab in advanced cancers. Assay used: immunoSEQ multiplex PCR; TCRdb lists only in-frame clones, some missing. The sample has over 80,000 clones, 85% to 90% seen once. This specimen was CD4+ or CD8+ T cells sorted from blood, taken in a trial of the OX40 agonist ivuxolimab. Every receptor here comes from an adult with an advanced solid tumor such as melanoma, head and neck, liver or kidney cancer.

This clone was seen a handful of times. This chain connects TRBV30 to TRBJ2-7; D uncertain. Germline V gene data show CDR1 as GTSNPN and CDR2 as SVGIG (reference sequence). Trimming shortened V by 4 bases and J by 3 bases, and 7 bases separated the two germline ends. The CDR3 loop spans 11 amino acids. The CDR3 is CAWNRGYEQYF. CDR3 coding DNA: TGTGCCTGGAACCGAGGCTACGAGCAGTACTTC.

The chain uses TRBV7-8 and TRBJ1-5, with D uncertain. V dropped 7 bases and J dropped 3 bases, with 19 bases sitting between them. Germline-derived CDR1 and CDR2 are SGHVS and FQNEAQ. The CDR3 sequence is 16 residues long. CDR3 DNA: TGTGCCAGCAACGATATTCCGGGGAGGAACAATCAGCCCCAGCATTTT. It specifies CASNDIPGRNNQPQHF.

The V gene is TRBV5-1, the J gene TRBJ2-2; possible D gene TRBD2, 7 bases. Trimming removed 3 bases at V and 5 bases at J, with 11 bases between. Germline CDR1 and CDR2: SGHRS and YFSETQ. CDR3 size: 14 residues. The CDR3 sequence: CASSWGGRTGELFF. The CDR3 nucleotides are TGCGCCAGCAGCTGGGGGGGCCGAACCGGGGAGCTGTTTTTT.

The V and J genes are TRBV19 and TRBJ1-5, with TRBD1 matching over 8 bases. Germline lookup yields CDR1 LNHDA and CDR2 SQIVND (reference sequence). This CDR3 comprises 15 residues. V dropped 1 base and J dropped 6; count of bases not matched to a gene: 5. The CDR3 protein is CASSIVDRVGQPQHF. The CDR3 DNA follows: TGTGCCAGTAGTATAGTGGACAGGGTTGGTCAGCCCCAGCATTTT.

The count of this clone is one. The chain carries TRBV11-2 and TRBJ2-1, with unresolved D. Germline V gene sequence: CDR1 SGHAT, CDR2 FQNNGV. V lost 8 bases and J lost 0, with 8 bases in between. This CDR3 region has 13 residues. The CDR3 spells CASSQDSYNEQFF. In DNA, the CDR3 is TGTGCCAGCTCCCAGGACTCCTACAATGAGCAGTTCTTC.

V and J are TRBV27 and TRBJ1-1; no clear D. There are 14 residues in the CDR3. Germline V lookup: CDR1 MNHEY, CDR2 SMNVEV (reference sequence). V was trimmed by 2 bases and J by 6 bases, leaving 13 bases between them. The CDR3 DNA sequence: TGTGCCAGCAGTTTACGGGAGAGGGCCTCTGAAGCTTTCTTT. Translation: CASSLRERASEAFF.

In its sample, this clone was seen a few times. V is TRBV2 and J is TRBJ2-5; D gene uncertain. Trimming cost V 4 bases and J 8 bases, with 17 bases left between them. The CDR3 length is 14 residues. Germline-derived CDR1 and CDR2 are SNHLY and FYNNEI. CDR3 loop: CASSAGSVVETQYF. The DNA for the CDR3 is TGTGCCAGCAGTGCTGGGTCCGTGGTGGAAACCCAGTACTTC.

The V and J genes are TRBV6-1 and TRBJ2-7; TRBD1 aligns across 7 bases. Germline-derived CDR1 and CDR2 are MNHNS and SASEGT. J gave up 3 bases and V 7 bases, and 3 bases lay outside the gene matches. The CDR3 consists of 12 residues. The CDR3 DNA sequence: TGTGCCAGCACTGACAGGGTCTACGAGCAGTACTTC. As protein: CASTDRVYEQYF.

This clone turned up a few times. This sequence joins TRBV7-9 and TRBJ2-1, with a weak D call TRBD1 (6 bases). CDR3 length: 15 residues. V lost 5 bases, J lost 0 bases, and 11 bases lay in between. Germline V gene data show CDR1 as SEHNR and CDR2 as FQNEAQ (reference sequence). CDR3 amino acids: CASSLGGRSYNEQFF. CDR3 bases: TGTGCCAGCAGCCTAGGGGGTCGCTCCTACAATGAGCAGTTCTTC. The variable domain in full, with the rest retrieved from reference TRBV7-9 and TRBJ2-1, is DTGVSQNPRHKITKRGQNVTFRCDPISEHNRLYWYRQTLGQGPEFLTYFQNEAQLEKSRLLSDRFSAERPKGSFSTLEIQRTEQGDSAMYLCASSLGGRSYNEQFFGPGTRLTVL.

The chain has TRBV9 and TRBJ1-5; D ambiguous. Germline V gene sequence: CDR1 SGDLS, CDR2 YYNGEE. Trimming cost V 6 bases and J 5 bases, with 0 bases left between them. This CDR3 is 9 amino acids long. The CDR3 DNA follows: TGTGCCAGCAATCAGCCCCAGCATTTT. Protein sequence: CASNQPQHF.

CDR3 region: CASSRSSYEQYF. The CDR3 DNA sequence: TGTGCCAGCAGCCGCAGCTCCTACGAGCAGTACTTC. V usage is TRBV6-6 and J usage is TRBJ2-7, with D unclear. Germline lookup yields CDR1 MNHNY and CDR2 SVGAGI (reference sequence). The V and J ends lost 6 bases and 0 bases respectively, with 6 bases between them. The CDR3 spans 12 residues.

The chain combines TRBV18 with TRBJ1-1; D unresolved. The CDR3 is 15 residues long. Trimming stripped 3 bases from V and 0 bases from J, with 11 bases between. Germline V CDR1 and CDR2: KGHSH, LQKENI. In nucleotides, the CDR3 is TGTGCCAGCTCACCCTTTGGGGTTATGAACACTGAAGCTTTCTTT. Its translation: CASSPFGVMNTEAFF.

This clone came up a few times. The chain is built from TRBV9 and TRBJ2-3; D is possibly TRBD2 (5 bases). Trimming removed 0 bases from V and 2 bases from J, with 10 bases in between. The CDR3 loop spans 15 amino acids. Germline-derived CDR1 and CDR2 are SGDLS and YYNGEE. CDR3 protein: CASSVGTLLTDTQYF. Here the CDR3 DNA reads TGTGCCAGCAGCGTAGGGACTTTACTCACAGATACGCAGTATTTT. Full variable domain (remainder filled in from reference TRBV9 and TRBJ2-3): DSGVTQTPKHLITATGQRVTLRCSPRSGDLSVYWYQQSLDQGLQFLIQYYNGEERAKGNILERFSAQQFPDLHSELNLSSLELGDSALYFCASSVGTLLTDTQYFGPGTRLTVL.

The chain has TRBV27 and TRBJ2-1; 11 nucleotides agree with TRBD2. The CDR3 sequence is 16 residues long. Losses at the gene ends were 3 bases for V and 4 bases for J; bases not matched to a gene: 5. Germline V CDR1 and CDR2: MNHEY, SMNVEV (reference sequence). The DNA of the CDR3 is TGTGCCAGCAGTTTGCTTCTAGCGGGGGGTTACAATGAGCAGTTCTTC. This translates into CASSLLLAGGYNEQFF.

The chain joins TRBV7-2 to TRBJ2-7; no reliable D call. V gave up 5 bases and J gave up 6 bases, with 14 bases separating them. The CDR3 is 13 residues long. Germline values: CDR1 SGHTA, CDR2 FQGNSA. CDR3 coding DNA: TGTGCCAGCAGCCGATATCACACGTCCGAGCAGTACTTC. Protein: CASSRYHTSEQYF.

This clone was detected only a few times. The V and J genes are TRBV9 and TRBJ2-2, with TRBD2 matching over 7 bases. The V gene end was trimmed by 5 bases and the J gene end by 0 bases; junction bases not matched to a gene: 4. Looked up from germline, CDR1 is SGDLS and CDR2 is YYNGEE. This CDR3 spans 15 amino acids. The CDR3 sequence: CASRPGTTNTGELFF. As DNA, the CDR3 is TGTGCCAGCAGACCCGGGACTACGAACACCGGGGAGCTGTTTTTT.

The chain couples TRBV5-5 to TRBJ1-5; the D gene is possibly TRBD1 (5 bases). The CDR3 totals 14 residues. The germline V and J ends were trimmed by 2 bases and 4 bases, with 10 bases remaining between them. Germline V gene sequence: CDR1 SGHKS, CDR2 YYEKEE (reference sequence). The CDR3, as DNA: TGTGCCAGCAGCTTCCCGGGGCTGAATCAGCCCCAGCATTTT. Its translation: CASSFPGLNQPQHF. The full variable domain, rest sourced from reference TRBV5-5 and TRBJ1-5, is DAGVTQSPTHLIKTRGQQVTLRCSPISGHKSVSWYQQVLGQGPQFIFQYYEKEERGRGNFPDRFSARQFPNYSSELNVNALLLGDSALYLCASSFPGLNQPQHFGDGTRLSIL.

The chain is built from TRBV11-3 and TRBJ1-1; D is unresolved. V was clipped by 3 bases and J by 6 bases, with 11 bases between them. CDR1 SGHNT and CDR2 YENEEA come from the germline V gene. This CDR3 comprises 13 residues. In DNA form, the CDR3 reads TGTGCCAGCAGCTTCCAACTGGGCTCTGAAGCTTTCTTT. Its protein product is CASSFQLGSEAFF.